This T cell receptor (beta chain) came from a study of identical twins. Whole-study results and caveats: Fewer insertions marked abundant cord blood beta clonotypes; young adult naive trended weakly, memory not at all.

The CDR3 totals 13 residues. Germline loops: CDR1 LGHNA, CDR2 YNFKEQ. Trimming took off 5 bases at V and 2 bases at J, with 9 bases between the two ends. Every one of the donors was a healthy Caucasian. There are a few counts of this clonotype. What it binds is unknown. A universal primer site arose from template switching, and cDNA bore unique molecular identifiers. TCRdb reprocessed the 5' RACE reads with MiXCR, giving one entry per CDR3 protein. The data contain a few hundred thousand distinct CDR3 sequences, 12% of them seen just once; the ten biggest clones take up approximately 4%. The data also belong to a second study, concerning yellow fever vaccine responses in identical twins. That report adds: The T cell response to vaccination in identical twins was reportedly partly convergent and partly personalized.

Sequencing was done on a sample of memory (CD45RO+) T cells sorted from blood. The source of this sequence is a woman between 18 and 30 years old in good health. J is TRBJ2-5 and V is TRBV4-2; D is uncertain. The chain's CDR3 is CASSGTEQETQYF. The CDR3 DNA is TGTGCCAGCAGCGGAACAGAGCAAGAGACCCAGTACTTC.